This entry concerns a single T cell receptor (beta chain). Per the germline V gene, CDR1 is GTSNPN and CDR2 is SVGIG (reference sequence). V gave up 0 bases and J gave up 4 bases, with 9 bases separating them. The CDR3 is made up of 13 amino acids. This entry belongs to a study of control samples from healthy donors and cancer patients. The protocol was immunoSEQ multiplex PCR, while the TCRdb copy is restricted to in-frame clones and leaves out a portion. The table includes some 120,000 clones, 80% to 95% detected once. The receptor was isolated from a man older than 75 with head and neck cancer. The genes are TRBV30 and TRBJ1-2; D uncertain. Sample: PBMCs. The CDR3, as DNA: TGTGCCTGGAGTGTAGAGGCGAGCTATGGCTACACCTTC. This sequence encodes CAWSVEASYGYTF.